These 3 T cell receptor beta chains were all obtained from the same sample, sequenced in a study of blood T cell repertoires in COVID-19. Sequencing used immunoSEQ multiplex PCR; TCRdb keeps in-frame clones, though not all of them. The repertoire holds about 330,000 clones, with 92% as singletons. Sequencing was performed on PBMCs or T cells enriched from blood (not recorded which). Receptors originate from a woman under 40 who had recovered from COVID-19.

This clone is a singleton in its sample. The gene calls are TRBV6-2 or TRBV6-3 and TRBJ1-2; the D is unclear. The CDR3 runs 15 residues. In germline, CDR1 is MNHEY, CDR2 SVGEGT. With 5 bases removed from V and 6 bases from J, the gap between germline ends came to 19 bases. CDR3 protein: CASSNPWRVVNGYTF. The CDR3 DNA reads as TGTGCCAGCAGTAACCCCTGGAGGGTAGTCAATGGCTACACCTTC.

This clone was recorded once. The J gene is TRBJ2-7, the V gene TRBV5-1, with 9 bases lining up with TRBD2. This CDR3 contains 14 residues. Germline loops: CDR1 SGHRS, CDR2 YFSETQ. V trimming: 2 bases; J trimming: 6 bases; junction bases outside the gene matches: 6. CDR3 coding DNA: TGCGCCAGCAGCTTCGGGGCGGGGGGGCCCGAGCAGTACTTC. It yields the protein CASSFGAGGPEQYF.

The V call is TRBV7-9, the J call TRBJ2-1; no reliable D call. V shed 8 bases and J shed 2 bases, with 13 bases lying between them. This CDR3 contains 14 residues. Germline loops: CDR1 SEHNR, CDR2 FQNEAQ (reference sequence). The CDR3 bases are TGTGCCAGCGGCAGTAGCTTGCCCTACAATGAGCAGTTCTTC. This sequence encodes CASGSSLPYNEQFF. Complete variable domain (other parts from reference TRBV7-9 and TRBJ2-1): DTGVSQNPRHKITKRGQNVTFRCDPISEHNRLYWYRQTLGQGPEFLTYFQNEAQLEKSRLLSDRFSAERPKGSFSTLEIQRTEQGDSAMYLCASGSSLPYNEQFFGPGTRLTVL.